The 25 T cell receptor beta chains below were found in one sample sequenced in a study of beta chain features in type 1 diabetes. Study observations and caveats: Within each of all four CD4+ subsets, Type 1 diabetes patients had TCRB CDR3s that were moderately but significantly shorter.

Reverse transcribing all isolated RNA meant expressed TCRB transcripts were sequenced. TCRdb keeps only in-frame clones here, not all; method: immunoSEQ multiplex PCR. The profile shows under 150,000 clones, 15% to 20% of them singletons. Which antigens these TCRs recognize remains unknown. Specimen: central memory CD4+ T cells from blood. The receptors were gathered from a man aged 18 to 30 with type 1 diabetes.

The chain uses TRBV5-5 and TRBJ2-1; 10 nucleotides align to TRBD2. This CDR3 is 15 amino acids long. Germline trimming cut 1 base from V and 5 bases from J; bases unmatched to any gene: 3. The V gene's germline CDR1 is SGHKS and CDR2 YYEKEE (reference sequence). The CDR3 nucleotides are TGTGCCAGCAGCTTGATTCTAGCGGGAGACAATGAGCAGTTCTTC. Its protein product is CASSLILAGDNEQFF.

This clone was counted only a few times. The CDR3 loop reads CAISTSTGAAYEQYF. DNA of the CDR3: TGTGCCATCAGTACCTCGACGGGAGCGGCCTACGAGCAGTACTTC. This rearrangement joins TRBV10-3 to TRBJ2-7; TRBD2 is a possible D gene (6 bases). The length of the CDR3 is 15 residues. From germline, CDR1 is ENHRY and CDR2 SYGVKD. The V end was cut by 5 bases, the J end by 2 bases, with 16 bases between.

The genes are TRBV7-9 and TRBJ2-5, with D uncertain. The V gene lost 4 bases and the J gene lost 4 bases, with 4 bases spanning the gap. The V gene's germline CDR1 is SEHNR and CDR2 FQNEAQ (reference sequence). The CDR3 runs to 11 residues. CDR3 bases: TGTGCCAGCAGCTCTGTAGAGACCCAGTACTTC. This codes for CASSSVETQYF. Complete variable domain (other parts from reference TRBV7-9 and TRBJ2-5): DTGVSQNPRHKITKRGQNVTFRCDPISEHNRLYWYRQTLGQGPEFLTYFQNEAQLEKSRLLSDRFSAERPKGSFSTLEIQRTEQGDSAMYLCASSSVETQYFGPGTRLLVL.

The V and J genes are TRBV6-5 and TRBJ2-7, with a tentative D call TRBD1 (6 bases). CDR3 length equals 12 residues. Germline V gene lookup returns CDR1 MNHEY and CDR2 SVGAGI. Trimming took off 6 bases at V and 12 bases at J, with 18 bases between the two ends. The CDR3 DNA reads TGTGCCAGCAGAAATCCAACAGGGTTAATGTACTTC. Its translation is CASRNPTGLMYF.

J is TRBJ2-7 and V is TRBV5-1; 9 bases map to TRBD1. Trimming cost V 2 bases and J 3 bases; bases outside gene matches: 9. CDR1 and CDR2 (germline): SGHRS, YFSETQ. This CDR3 contains 16 residues. CDR3 loop: CASSFTGTGRYYEQYF. In nucleotides, the CDR3 is TGCGCCAGCAGCTTTACCGGGACAGGGAGATACTACGAGCAGTACTTC.

The rearrangement links TRBV4-2 to TRBJ2-3; 9 bases align to TRBD2. This CDR3 has 16 residues. Germline-derived CDR1 and CDR2 are LGHNA and YNFKEQ. Germline trimming cut 5 bases from V and 5 bases from J; bases unmatched to any gene: 11. The CDR3 reads CASSFSWTSVGDTQYF. As DNA, the CDR3 is TGTGCCAGCAGCTTCTCATGGACTAGCGTTGGAGATACGCAGTATTTT.

The chain uses TRBV23-1 and TRBJ2-4; no definite D call. TRBV23-1 is recorded as an ORF, its role being uncertain. V lost 3 bases and J 7 bases, leaving 16 bases between the germline ends. The CDR3 runs to 15 residues. CDR3 DNA sequence: TGCGCCAGCAGTCAGCACTTACGGGTGAGGAACATTCAGTACTTC. This translates into CASSQHLRVRNIQYF.

V gene TRBV18 combines with J gene TRBJ1-5; D perhaps matches TRBD1 (6 bases). The V end was cut by 6 bases, the J end by 7 bases, with 13 bases between. This CDR3 spans 13 amino acids. The germline V gene has CDR1 KGHSH and CDR2 LQKENI. The CDR3 DNA reads TGTGCCAGCTCCCCAGGGGATCTCCAGCCCCAGCATTTT. This codes for CASSPGDLQPQHF.

The V and J genes are TRBV5-1 and TRBJ1-2, with TRBD1 as a possible D gene (5 bases). The CDR3 has 14 amino acids. Germline CDR1 reads SGHRS; CDR2 reads YFSETQ. Between the trimmed V and J ends, which lost 7 bases and 6 bases, there was a span of 19 bases. The CDR3 reads CASRRDVGADGYTF. Here the CDR3 DNA reads TGCGCCAGCCGCAGGGACGTTGGGGCGGATGGCTACACCTTC.

V usage is TRBV28 and J usage is TRBJ2-5; 9 bases are a match to TRBD2. The CDR3 has 15 residues. V gave up 7 bases and J gave up 1 base; unmatched junction bases: 7. Germline assignment: CDR1 MDHEN and CDR2 SYDVKM. CDR3 amino acids: CASIYSGGSQETQYF. The CDR3 region has the DNA TGTGCCAGCATCTATAGCGGGGGAAGCCAAGAGACCCAGTACTTC.

The sample holds a few counts of this clone. The chain has TRBV29-1 and TRBJ2-6; D could derive from TRBD1 or TRBD2 (6 bases each). Germline lookup yields CDR1 SQVTM and CDR2 ANQGSEA. Between the trimmed V and J ends, which lost 6 bases and 0 bases, there was a span of 15 bases. The CDR3 is 16 residues long. The CDR3 here is CSVHSGGGSGANVLTF. In nucleotides, the CDR3 is TGCAGCGTCCACTCCGGAGGGGGCTCTGGGGCCAACGTCCTGACTTTC.

The genes are TRBV4-1 and TRBJ2-5; no clear D. Trimming removed 1 base at V and 2 bases at J, with 5 bases between. The CDR3 is 13 residues long. CDR1 is MGHRA and CDR2 is YSYEKL in the germline V gene. CDR3 protein: CASSQGRQETQYF. The CDR3 DNA sequence: TGCGCCAGCAGCCAAGGGCGGCAAGAGACCCAGTACTTC.

This clone has more than one count but fewer than ten. This chain uses TRBV9 with TRBJ1-4; a possible D gene is TRBD1 (6 bases). The CDR3 length is 14 residues. The V end lost 3 bases, the J end lost 8 bases, and 14 bases lay between the germline ends. From germline, CDR1 is SGDLS and CDR2 YYNGEE. In DNA, the CDR3 is TGTGCCAGCAGCGCCCGGACAGTTTCCGAAAAACTGTTTTTT. This sequence encodes CASSARTVSEKLFF. The variable domain in full, with the rest retrieved from reference TRBV9 and TRBJ1-4, is DSGVTQTPKHLITATGQRVTLRCSPRSGDLSVYWYQQSLDQGLQFLIQYYNGEERAKGNILERFSAQQFPDLHSELNLSSLELGDSALYFCASSARTVSEKLFFGSGTQLSVL.

V is TRBV15 and J is TRBJ1-2; D remains unclear. V shed 5 bases and J shed 1 base, with 8 bases lying between them. Germline V gene data show CDR1 as LNHNV and CDR2 as YYDKDF (reference sequence). The CDR3 spans 13 residues. The CDR3 nucleotides read TGTGCCACCAGCGGAGGGATTAACTATGGCTACACCTTC. This encodes CATSGGINYGYTF.

This chain uses TRBV4-2 with TRBJ1-4; 8 bases are a match to TRBD1. The trim removed 1 base at V and 8 bases at J, leaving 9 bases unmatched. Looked up from germline, CDR1 is LGHNA and CDR2 is YNFKEQ. The CDR3 extends over 16 amino acids. For the CDR3, the DNA is TGTGCCAGCAGCCAAGTTAAGGGACAGGCCCCCGAAAAACTGTTTTTT. It codes for CASSQVKGQAPEKLFF.

For this clone: A much larger clone lies one base from this, so it may be a read error. The V and J genes are TRBV7-9 and TRBJ2-1, with D perhaps TRBD2 (5 bases). This CDR3 region has 18 residues. V was clipped by 1 base and J by 9 bases, with 25 bases between them. CDR1 is SEHNR, CDR2 FQNEAQ, per germline (reference sequence). In DNA form, the CDR3 reads TGTGCCAGCAGCTTAGGCGCTACTACCTTTGTCTTAGAGGGTGAGCAGTTCTTC. Amino acids: CASSLGATTFVLEGEQFF.

This chain uses TRBV30 with TRBJ2-1; 9 nucleotides match TRBD1. Germline-derived CDR1 and CDR2 are GTSNPN and SVGIG (reference sequence). Trimming at V came to 1 base and at J to 11 bases, leaving 9 bases not matched to a gene. This CDR3 contains 14 residues. Here the CDR3 reads CAWSALQGAGKQFF. Here the CDR3 DNA reads TGTGCCTGGAGTGCCTTACAGGGGGCGGGGAAGCAGTTCTTC.

This clone has just a few counts. One end of the junction varies from germline; a read error may be responsible. V usage is TRBV28 and J usage is TRBJ2-3; D is unresolved. The CDR3 spans 16 residues. Germline CDR1 reads MDHEN; CDR2 reads SYDVKM. The CDR3 DNA reads TGTGCCACCAGTTTGCGGAGCGCTCCCCGGCGAGATACGCAGTATTTT. Protein product: CATSLRSAPRRDTQYF.

This clone was detected only a few times. As DNA, the CDR3 is TGTGCCTGTAAAGGGACACTGAACACTGAAGCTTTCTTT. It is translated as CACKGTLNTEAFF. V usage is TRBV30 and J usage is TRBJ1-1; TRBD1 is a possible D gene (6 bases). The CDR3 contains 13 residues. Germline V CDR1 and CDR2: GTSNPN, SVGIG (reference sequence). The ends were cut back, 6 bases at V and 0 bases at J, with 11 bases in the middle.

The chain couples TRBV9 to TRBJ2-3, with 7 bases matching TRBD2. The CDR3 covers 15 residues. V dropped 1 base and J dropped 1; count of bases not matched to a gene: 3. Germline V lookup: CDR1 SGDLS, CDR2 YYNGEE. The CDR3 DNA sequence: TGTGCCAGCAGCGTACGGAGCGGGGGCACAGATACGCAGTATTTT. It is translated as CASSVRSGGTDTQYF.

V usage is TRBV18 and J usage is TRBJ2-3; no clear D gene. This CDR3 is built from 13 residues. With 6 bases removed from V and 3 bases from J, the gap between germline ends came to 10 bases. CDR1 is KGHSH, CDR2 LQKENI, per germline. CDR3 region: CASSPLQTDTQYF. CDR3 sequence (DNA): TGTGCCAGCTCGCCTCTCCAAACAGATACGCAGTATTTT.

This clone turned up a few times. The chain is built from TRBV28 and TRBJ2-1; TRBD1 matches at 9 bases. This CDR3 has 15 residues. Germline V gives CDR1 MDHEN, CDR2 SYDVKM. V dropped 5 bases and J dropped 6; count of bases not matched to a gene: 8. The CDR3 protein is CASSLPGQGANEQFF. The CDR3 DNA reads as TGTGCCAGCAGTCTACCGGGACAGGGAGCCAATGAGCAGTTCTTC. Full variable domain (missing parts from reference TRBV28 and TRBJ2-1): DVKVTQSSRYLVKRTGEKVFLECVQDMDHENMFWYRQDPGLGLRLIYFSYDVKMKEKGDIPEGYSVSREKKERFSLILESASTNQTSMYLCASSLPGQGANEQFFGPGTRLTVL.

The chain has TRBV29-1 and TRBJ2-3; 8 nucleotides agree with TRBD2. With 7 bases clipped from V and 4 bases from J, the junction kept 4 bases outside the gene matches. CDR1 is SQVTM, CDR2 ANQGSEA, per germline. The CDR3 extends over 12 amino acids. The CDR3 is CSASGGADTQYF. The DNA of the CDR3 is TGCAGCGCCTCGGGGGGGGCAGATACGCAGTATTTT.

This chain uses TRBV2 with TRBJ1-1; tentative D call: TRBD1 (6 bases). CDR3 size: 16 residues. Trimming left V 7 bases short and J 0 bases short, with 18 bases between. CDR1 SNHLY and CDR2 FYNNEI come from the germline V gene. The CDR3, as DNA: TGTGCCAGCATCTACCCGAGGGGACATTTGAACACTGAAGCTTTCTTT. It is translated as CASIYPRGHLNTEAFF.

The V and J genes are TRBV27 and TRBJ2-2, with D maybe TRBD2 (6 bases). The V gene lost 2 bases and the J gene lost 2 bases, with 15 bases spanning the gap. The CDR3 has 17 amino acids. The germline V gene encodes CDR1 MNHEY and CDR2 SMNVEV (reference sequence). CDR3 in amino acids: CASSLGTQDGNTGELFF. CDR3 in DNA: TGTGCCAGCAGTTTAGGGACTCAGGACGGCAACACCGGGGAGCTGTTTTTT.